This TCR beta chain was documented in a study of blood T cells in healthy people across ages (dated by TCRdb to 2013 to 2016). Study-wide context: Template switching captured roughly one uniquely barcoded TCR beta cDNA molecule per two T cells in model experiments. The study measured age-related changes in TCR beta repertoire diversity using deep sequencing normalized with unique cDNA molecular identifiers. The donors were split into four age groups: young (average about 15 years), middle-aged (39), aged (roughly 65) and long-lived (roughly 86). To avoid experimental bias, donors of different ages were randomly spread across the sequencing lanes. Two additional independent replicas of 1 million unique cDNA reads from the same blood draw were analyzed for two donors (one aged 18 to 30 and one aged 80 or older).

Concerning this clonotype itself: What this receptor recognizes is not known. A read error may explain this, as a much larger clone is one base away.

For CDR1 and CDR2, the germline V gene lists SGHRS and YFSETQ. The CDR3 numbers 14 residues from cysteine through phenylalanine. Only the CDR3 part of the read is kept: 42 bases, read in frame from the first base. Between the V and J ends, shortened by 6 bases and 3 bases respectively, the junction contains 15 bases. The 39 donors, aged 6 to 90 years, were systemically healthy Caucasian individuals from Russia. Roughly 9 milliliters of peripheral blood were drawn from each donor into EDTA-treated Vacutainer tubes. PBMCs were isolated by Ficoll-Paque density-gradient centrifugation, with at least 6 million obtained per sample. Total RNA was extracted from PBMCs with Trizol reagent, with at least 6 micrograms obtained per sample. Naive CD45RAhigh/CD27high T cell percentages were measured by flow cytometry on a PBMC aliquot from every donor. Here is what the overall study found, with its caveats: Observed TCR beta diversity correlated strongly with the percentage of naive T cells measured by flow cytometry. Compared with the aged group, the long-lived group had more naive CD4+ T cells, fewer expanded clones and increased TCR diversity, a pattern suggesting age selection. Estimates of total diversity based on one million sequenced T cells were regarded as lower bounds and as underestimates. Because the CMV infection status of the donors was unknown, age-related changes in expanded clonotypes may potentially have been confounded. Since profiling was done on bulk unsorted PBMCs, naive and antigen-experienced compartments could not be conclusively compared. As age increased, observed TCR beta diversity per million T cells dropped in a roughly linear way, and a significant reduction was already evident by age about 40.

Receptors were amplified or captured by 5' RACE. The listed sequencing device is Illumina HiSeq 2500. A second roughly 6 to 11 cycle PCR used a sample-barcoded 5' primer and a J-beta primer mix. A template-switch 5' adaptor carrying 12 random nucleotides introduced a unique molecular identifier onto each TCR beta cDNA molecule. At least 2.5 million CDR3-containing paired-end reads were obtained from each sample. First-strand cDNA synthesis was performed from all RNA using the Mint cDNA synthesis kit, with priming by a TRBC-specific oligonucleotide. Following uracil-DNA glycosylase treatment, all cDNA underwent a first 18-cycle PCR with the universal primers M1SS and BC2_uni_R. Per the source publication's procedure: For normalization, 1 million high-quality reads, each with a distinct molecular identifier, were randomly selected from each sample. Instead of being binned into consensus sequences, reads that shared molecular identifiers were thrown out. MiTCR, set to a Q25 quality threshold and the strictest error-elimination algorithm, was used for CDR3 identification, clonotype clustering and error correction. A nonparametric unseen species model with Euler transformation was used to estimate lower-bound total TCR beta diversity. Clones were called with MiXCR by TCRdb after fastp trimmed the public reads at Q25, and only in-frame beta chains were retained. Rows matching on CDR3 protein sequence are summarized as one entry with the most common DNA and genes. The V and J calls here are based on TCRdb, not the publication. For this sample the table gives 600,000 to 800,000 distinct CDR3 sequences, of which under 65% were detected only once. The ten largest clones add up to approximately 13% of the sample.

Sequencing input: blood. This TCR derives from a woman aged 80 or over in good health. The V and J segments used are TRBV5-1 and TRBJ1-1; a tentative D match to TRBD1 spans 6 bases. The DNA is TGCGCCAGCACAACAGGGTCTTTAGACACTGAAGCTTTCTTT. Its protein reads: CASTTGSLDTEAFF.